This T cell receptor (beta chain) is from a study of T cell repertoires in cytomegalovirus infection. In the study overall: CMV epitopes that were recently identified and HLA-C-restricted were used alongside well-studied HLA-B-restricted ones. Public TCR beta signature analysis indicated the presence of both CMV infection and matching HLA type.

The CDR3 is made up of 16 amino acids. Germline assignment: CDR1 LNHDA and CDR2 SQIVND (reference sequence). V lost 5 bases, J lost 0 bases, and 14 bases lay in between. TCRdb recomputed calls from the reads with MiXCR, one row per CDR3 protein. This table has 650,000 to 900,000 distinct CDR3 sequences, roughly 29% appearing once. Findings and limits, study-wide: The study found HLA-C-restricted CMV-specific TCR beta clonotypes dominating the ex vivo response. Cumulative public TCR beta family frequency identified CMV carriers with the relevant HLA.

About this clonotype: Its antigen is not identified.

The sequencing here drew on cultured CD8+ T cells from PBMCs, taken from culture after CMV antigen stimulation. This sequence originates from a human donor in good health (CMV status not recorded). Some clones in this sample may be carry-over from other donors' samples. The chain combines TRBV19 with TRBJ1-5; D may be TRBD1 (5 bases). The CDR3 bases are TGTGCCAGTAGTTACACAGGATTTAATAGCAATCAGCCCCAGCATTTT. This sequence encodes CASSYTGFNSNQPQHF.